This TCR beta chain comes out of a study of identifying expanded T cells in peripheral blood. Turning to this clone: Its antigen remains unidentified.

J gave up 4 bases and V 6 bases, and 7 bases lay outside the gene matches. Germline lookup yields CDR1 SGHTA and CDR2 FQGNSA. CDR3 size: 15 residues. General observations from the study: Differentially abundant clones: roughly 1.2 between replicates, about 16 at approximately 14 days, around 19 at four. Clone count variance between roughly 2-week samples rose with total template count.

Generated by immunoSEQ multiplex PCR, the TCRdb table keeps only in-frame clones and is missing some. The data contain approximately 100,000 clones, almost 90% of them singletons. Specimen: blood. The clonotype originates from a person between 18 and 75 years old in good health. The chain uses TRBV7-2 and TRBJ2-1, with 9 nucleotides matching TRBD2. The CDR3 sequence: CASSRQRGDYNEQFF. CDR3 coding DNA: TGTGCCAGCAGTCGTCAGCGGGGGGATTACAATGAGCAGTTCTTC.